This T cell receptor beta chain is drawn from a study of cytomegalovirus exposure and HLA in healthy donors. Study background: Earlier, 150 million to 200 million T cells were analyzed, and about 120 million unique TCR beta sequences were found among them.

PCR used 60 Vbeta primers and 13 Jbeta primers. TCRdb's table, derived via immunoSEQ multiplex PCR, lists solely in-frame clones and lacks some. The top ten hold more than 5% of the sample, which has 55,000 to 70,000 clones, 77% seen once. Among the donors, all were healthy bone marrow donors. Study results and limitations: When the data were analyzed later, several of the most significant clusters appeared to be linked to common viral pathogens.

Turning to this clone: The antigen is not known.

Germline-derived CDR1 and CDR2 are ENHRY and SYGVKD. The V and J ends lost 5 bases and 4 bases, in that order; junction bases with no gene match: 7. The CDR3 is made up of 14 amino acids. J is TRBJ1-2 and V is TRBV10-3; 7 bases agree with TRBD1. Sequencing was done on a sample of PBMCs. The TCR was taken from a male donor in good health and CMV-seropositive. The CDR3 bases are TGTGCCATCAGTCGGGACAGCGATTCCTATGGCTACACCTTC. Amino acid sequence: CAISRDSDSYGYTF.